This T cell receptor beta chain was sequenced for a study of cytomegalovirus exposure and HLA in healthy donors. The study's findings and limits: Earlier analysis looked at TCR beta V segments, and most were productive about 87% or about 30% of the time.

A remark on this clone: Its antigen is not identified. An end of the junction differs from the germline gene, which may be a read error.

Primers for the PCR totalled 60 Vbeta and 13 Jbeta. Assay used: immunoSEQ multiplex PCR; TCRdb lists only in-frame clones, some missing. In the table there are about 130,000 clones, approximately 82% of which are singletons. The CDR3 has 13 amino acids. The germline V gene has CDR1 SEHNR and CDR2 FQNEAQ (reference sequence). Material: PBMCs. The sequence came from a woman younger than 35 in good health and CMV-seropositive. The chain uses TRBV7-9 and TRBJ2-7; 8 nucleotides line up with TRBD1. The CDR3: CSSSYRGTYEQYF. DNA for the CDR3: TGTTCCAGCAGTTACAGGGGGACCTACGAGCAGTACTTC.